The rows below give T cell receptor beta chains drawn from one sample of a study of T-cell reconstitution after alpha-beta-depleted transplantation in children. TCRdb passed the PCR reads through MiXCR, listing each CDR3 protein once. The data contain 490,000 or so distinct CDR3 sequences, approximately 13% of them singletons. The sample was PBMCs from the stem cell graft donor, taken from the stem cell graft. These receptor sequences come from a human donor who donated a stem cell graft to a child with combined immunodeficiency. CDR3s include the opening cysteine and the closing phenylalanine or tryptophan. Each record gives: J gene, clone size, V gene, D gene, CDR3 DNA, CDR3 protein. The D gene is left open where the match is weak. Clone size is given for some rows only: seen once, a few or many times, or a class if the clone is expanded.

J gene: TRBJ2-1; clone size: many; V gene: TRBV6-1; D gene: TRBD1; CDR3 DNA: TGTGCCAGCAGCCGAGGACAGGGGCTCAATGAGCAGTTCTTC; CDR3 protein: CASSRGQGLNEQFF
J gene: TRBJ2-7; clone size: many; V gene: TRBV20-1; D gene: .; CDR3 DNA: TGCAGTGCTAGAGAGGCTGCCAGCTCCTACGAGCAGTACTTC; CDR3 protein: CSAREAASSYEQYF
J gene: TRBJ1-1; clone size: few; V gene: TRBV27; D gene: .; CDR3 DNA: TGTGCCAGCAGTCCAACAGGGTGGAACACTGAAGCTTTCTTT; CDR3 protein: CASSPTGWNTEAFF
J gene: TRBJ2-5; clone size: .; V gene: TRBV19; D gene: .; CDR3 DNA: TGTGCCAGTAGTATAGTTAGTTATTCTGCAGGGTACCAAGAGACCCAGTACTTC; CDR3 protein: CASSIVSYSAGYQETQYF
J gene: TRBJ2-1; clone size: .; V gene: TRBV9; D gene: .; CDR3 DNA: TGTGCCAGCAGCCTGTGGGGCGATGAGCAGTTCTTC; CDR3 protein: CASSLWGDEQFF
J gene: TRBJ2-7; clone size: .; V gene: TRBV9; D gene: .; CDR3 DNA: TGTGCCAGCAGCGTAGCGGTGGGGTCCTACGAGCAGTACTTC; CDR3 protein: CASSVAVGSYEQYF
J gene: TRBJ2-1; clone size: .; V gene: TRBV12-3/TRBV12-4; D gene: TRBD2; CDR3 DNA: TGTGCCAGCAGTTCCCCGCGGGGGACCTACAATGAGCAGTTCTTC; CDR3 protein: CASSSPRGTYNEQFF
J gene: TRBJ2-7; clone size: .; V gene: TRBV3-1; D gene: TRBD1; CDR3 DNA: TGTGCCAGCAGCCAAGATGAACAGGGGGCCTCCTACGAGCAGTACTTC; CDR3 protein: CASSQDEQGASYEQYF
J gene: TRBJ2-7; clone size: few; V gene: TRBV7-6; D gene: TRBD2; CDR3 DNA: TGTGCCAGCAGCTTACAGCGGGGGGGCGCTTACGAGCAGTACTTC; CDR3 protein: CASSLQRGGAYEQYF
J gene: TRBJ1-6; clone size: .; V gene: TRBV6-5; D gene: .; CDR3 DNA: TGTGCCAGCAGTTACTCATGGGGGACGTCCTATAATTCACCCCTCCACTTT; CDR3 protein: CASSYSWGTSYNSPLHF
J gene: TRBJ2-5; clone size: many; V gene: TRBV5-6; D gene: TRBD2; CDR3 DNA: TGTGCCAGCAGCTTGTACCTAGCGGGGGGAGTAGGAGAGACCCAGTACTTC; CDR3 protein: CASSLYLAGGVGETQYF
J gene: TRBJ2-7; clone size: .; V gene: TRBV7-9; D gene: TRBD1; CDR3 DNA: TGTGCCAGCAGCTTGGGACAGGGACTAAGTTCCTACGAGCAGTACTTC; CDR3 protein: CASSLGQGLSSYEQYF
J gene: TRBJ1-2; clone size: .; V gene: TRBV20-1; D gene: .; CDR3 DNA: TGCAGTGCTAAGGGGGGAAAGGAGAACTATGGCTACACCTTC; CDR3 protein: CSAKGGKENYGYTF
J gene: TRBJ2-3; clone size: .; V gene: TRBV3-1; D gene: .; CDR3 DNA: TGTGCCAGCAGGCTCAAAAACACAGATACGCAGTATTTT; CDR3 protein: CASRLKNTDTQYF
J gene: TRBJ1-2; clone size: .; V gene: TRBV15; D gene: .; CDR3 DNA: TGTGCCACCAGCAGTGGTTACGGACACCACTATGGCTACACCTTC; CDR3 protein: CATSSGYGHHYGYTF
J gene: TRBJ2-5; clone size: few; V gene: TRBV28; D gene: .; CDR3 DNA: TGTGCCAGCAGTCTGAGACAGTACTCGGAGACCCAGTACTTC; CDR3 protein: CASSLRQYSETQYF
J gene: TRBJ2-2; clone size: few; V gene: TRBV24-1; D gene: TRBD1; CDR3 DNA: TGTGCCACCAGTGAGACCGGGACAGGGGCCGGGGAGCTGTTTTTT; CDR3 protein: CATSETGTGAGELFF
J gene: TRBJ2-2; clone size: few; V gene: TRBV7-9; D gene: .; CDR3 DNA: TGTGCCAGCACGATTCGCGGGGACGGGGAGCTGTTTTTT; CDR3 protein: CASTIRGDGELFF
J gene: TRBJ2-1; clone size: few; V gene: TRBV24-1; D gene: .; CDR3 DNA: TGTGCCACCAGTGATTTATCGTCGTTGGGCTCCTACAATGAGCAGTTCTTC; CDR3 protein: CATSDLSSLGSYNEQFF
J gene: TRBJ2-5; clone size: few; V gene: TRBV6-1; D gene: .; CDR3 DNA: TGTGCCAGCAGGAGGTCCGGGACTCCTCAAGAGACCCAGTACTTC; CDR3 protein: CASRRSGTPQETQYF
J gene: TRBJ2-3; clone size: many; V gene: TRBV20-1; D gene: .; CDR3 DNA: TGCAGTGCTAGACGGGGGCGCGAGCAATTTCAGACGCAGTATTTT; CDR3 protein: CSARRGREQFQTQYF
J gene: TRBJ2-4; clone size: .; V gene: TRBV5-1; D gene: TRBD1; CDR3 DNA: TGCGCCAGCAGCGAAACGGGACAGGGGGATCCGTACTTC; CDR3 protein: CASSETGQGDPYF
J gene: TRBJ2-7; clone size: few; V gene: TRBV12-3/TRBV12-4; D gene: .; CDR3 DNA: TGTGCCAGCAGTGAAGTAGTTGGTTCGGAGTACTTC; CDR3 protein: CASSEVVGSEYF
J gene: TRBJ2-3; clone size: .; V gene: TRBV25-1; D gene: .; CDR3 DNA: TGTGCCAGCAGTGAATTGGATTACACAGATACGCAGTATTTT; CDR3 protein: CASSELDYTDTQYF
J gene: TRBJ2-5; clone size: few; V gene: TRBV10-1; D gene: .; CDR3 DNA: TGCGCCAGCAGTGAAGGAGTAGTGGATAAAGAGACCCAGTACTTC; CDR3 protein: CASSEGVVDKETQYF
J gene: TRBJ2-7; clone size: .; V gene: TRBV15; D gene: .; CDR3 DNA: TGTGCCACCAGCAGCCCCTGGGGGGTCGAGCAGTACTTC; CDR3 protein: CATSSPWGVEQYF
J gene: TRBJ1-4; clone size: few; V gene: TRBV27; D gene: TRBD1; CDR3 DNA: TGTGCCAGCAGTCAGACAGGGTGGAGTGAAAAACTGTTTTTT; CDR3 protein: CASSQTGWSEKLFF
J gene: TRBJ1-5; clone size: .; V gene: TRBV12-3/TRBV12-4; D gene: .; CDR3 DNA: TGTGCCAGCAGTTTTTTAGGGGACGGCAATCAGCCCCAGCATTTT; CDR3 protein: CASSFLGDGNQPQHF
J gene: TRBJ1-2; clone size: few; V gene: TRBV6-1; D gene: .; CDR3 DNA: TGTGCCAGCAGTCTAACGGAGGCAGTAGGCTACACCTTC; CDR3 protein: CASSLTEAVGYTF
J gene: TRBJ1-5; clone size: few; V gene: TRBV12-3/TRBV12-4; D gene: .; CDR3 DNA: TGTGCCAGCAGCCCAAGGCTTGGTCATCAGCCCCAGCATTTT; CDR3 protein: CASSPRLGHQPQHF
J gene: TRBJ2-2; clone size: few; V gene: TRBV5-1; D gene: TRBD1; CDR3 DNA: TGCGCCAGCAGCTTGGACAGGGGCGCTACCGGGGAGCTGTTTTTT; CDR3 protein: CASSLDRGATGELFF